This TCR beta chain was sequenced for a study of T cell clonotyping in hematopoietic cell transplantation. Overall study results and limits: Recipient TCR diversity dropped after transplant; expanded clonotypes rose from day 30 to 180. Without cell sorting, CD4 versus CD8 contributions remain unresolved.

Germline V gene sequence: CDR1 LGHNA, CDR2 YSLEER. Deletions cut 7 bases from V and 0 bases from J, with 6 bases between. The CDR3 sequence is 13 residues long. A note on this clone: The antigen remains unidentified.

Assay used: immunoSEQ multiplex PCR; TCRdb lists only in-frame clones, some missing. The data show fewer than 50,000 clones, about 95% seen once. The sample was peripheral blood mononuclear cells. The TCR originated in a woman in her forties or fifties in good health. Some clones in this sample may be carry-over from other donors' samples. V usage is TRBV4-3 and J usage is TRBJ2-2; no firm D call. The CDR3 here is CASTAANTGELFF. The CDR3 DNA sequence: TGCGCCAGCACGGCCGCGAACACCGGGGAGCTGTTTTTT.